The 30 T cell receptor beta chains below come from one sample, sequenced in a study of blood T cell repertoires in COVID-19. Here immunoSEQ multiplex PCR was the method, and the copy in TCRdb shows in-frame clones only, minus some. The table lists roughly 290,000 clones, 70% to 90% of them singletons. Sequencing was performed on PBMCs or T cells enriched from blood (not recorded which). These receptors were taken from a woman aged 35 to 49 who had recovered from COVID-19.

This chain connects TRBV5-1 to TRBJ2-1, with 11 bases fitting TRBD2. Trimming at V came to 0 bases and at J to 5 bases, leaving 10 bases not matched to a gene. Germline values: CDR1 SGHRS, CDR2 YFSETQ. The CDR3 extends over 18 amino acids. CDR3 protein: CASSLGVGGLADNNEQFF. The CDR3 region has the DNA TGCGCCAGCAGCTTGGGGGTTGGGGGACTAGCGGACAACAATGAGCAGTTCTTC.

In its sample, this clone was seen once. The chain combines TRBV5-1 with TRBJ2-5; D perhaps matches TRBD1 (6 bases). V lost 4 bases and J 2 bases, leaving 9 bases between the germline ends. Germline-derived CDR1 and CDR2 are SGHRS and YFSETQ. This CDR3 has 13 amino acids. CDR3 sequence reads: CASSIGGQETQYF. CDR3 sequence (DNA): TGCGCCAGCAGCATAGGGGGTCAAGAGACCCAGTACTTC.

The chain has TRBV3-1 (or the pseudogene TRBV3-2) and TRBJ2-5; D is possibly TRBD1 (5 bases). The CDR3 is 16 residues long. CDR1 LGHDT and CDR2 YNNKEL come from the germline V gene (reference sequence). V was clipped by 2 bases and J by 0 bases, with 13 bases between them. CDR3 bases: TGTGCCAGCAGCCAACGGCAGGGTGGGTACCAAGAGACCCAGTACTTC. This translates into CASSQRQGGYQETQYF.

This chain links TRBV7-9 with TRBJ1-6, with D unresolved. The germline V and J ends were trimmed by 1 base and 7 bases, with 8 bases remaining between them. The CDR3 has 14 residues. The germline gives CDR1 SEHNR, CDR2 FQNEAQ (reference sequence). CDR3 nucleotides: TGTGCCAGCAGCTTAGGGCACACCAATTCACCCCTCCACTTT. Translation gives CASSLGHTNSPLHF.

The chain couples TRBV18 to TRBJ2-7; D is unresolved. Germline assignment: CDR1 KGHSH and CDR2 LQKENI. This CDR3 is 13 amino acids long. V lost 1 base and J lost 5, with 9 bases in between. CDR3 amino acids: CASSPLAVDEQYF. The CDR3 DNA reads TGTGCCAGCTCACCACTGGCGGTCGACGAGCAGTACTTC.

The V call is TRBV19, the J call TRBJ1-3, with 7 bases matching TRBD1. This CDR3 is 15 amino acids long. With 9 bases clipped from V and 3 bases from J, the junction kept 11 bases outside the gene matches. Germline CDR1 is LNHDA and CDR2 is SQIVND (reference sequence). The DNA of the CDR3 is TGTGCCAGCAGAAACAGGGGACAGAGTGGAAACACCATATATTTT. Translating gives CASRNRGQSGNTIYF.

This clone was picked up one time. The chain combines TRBV7-6 with TRBJ1-3; 7 bases are shared with TRBD1. Trimming at V came to 5 bases and at J to 2 bases, leaving 9 bases not matched to a gene. Germline CDR1 is SGHVS and CDR2 is FNYEAQ. The CDR3 is made up of 16 amino acids. For the CDR3, the DNA is TGTGCCAGCAGCCCCCGACAGGGAAGGACTGGAAACACCATATATTTT. This translates into CASSPRQGRTGNTIYF. Together with reference TRBV7-6 and TRBJ1-3, the CDR3 gives the full variable domain: GAGVSQSPRYKVTKRGQDVALRCDPISGHVSLYWYRQALGQGPEFLTYFNYEAQQDKSGLPNDRFSAERPEGSISTLTIQRTEQRDSAMYRCASSPRQGRTGNTIYFGEGSWLTVV.

The rearrangement joins TRBV20-1 to TRBJ1-5; D is ambiguous. Germline assignment: CDR1 DFQATT and CDR2 SNEGSKA (reference sequence). The CDR3 sequence is 13 residues long. V lost 3 bases to trimming and J lost 4 bases, with 10 bases between them. The CDR3 nucleotides are TGCAGTGCTAGTTGGGCAGAAAATCAGCCCCAGCATTTT. It encodes CSASWAENQPQHF.

This clone was seen once. The rearrangement links TRBV15 to TRBJ2-3; D unclear. Germline CDR1 is LNHNV and CDR2 is YYDKDF (reference sequence). Trimming left V 0 bases short and J 4 bases short, with 8 bases between. The CDR3 length is 14 residues. The CDR3 nucleotides read TGTGCCACCAGCAGAGATCGAGCCGCAGATACGCAGTATTTT. This sequence encodes CATSRDRAADTQYF.

This chain links TRBV24-1 with TRBJ2-3; 7 positions match TRBD1. The V gene's germline CDR1 is KGHDR and CDR2 SFDVKD. This CDR3 spans 17 amino acids. The V and J ends lost 3 bases and 5 bases, in that order; junction bases with no gene match: 13. CDR3 sequence: CATSDQQTGSFGDTQYF. The DNA for the CDR3 is TGTGCCACCAGTGATCAACAGACAGGGTCTTTCGGAGATACGCAGTATTTT.

The chain is built from TRBV7-2 and TRBJ1-4, with D maybe TRBD1 (5 bases). The germline V gene has CDR1 SGHTA and CDR2 FQGNSA. Between the trimmed V and J ends, which lost 2 bases and 8 bases, there was a span of 12 bases. The CDR3 consists of 14 residues. CDR3 in DNA: TGTGCCAGCAGCTTAAGGGGAGGTCGGGAAAAACTGTTTTTT. This translates into CASSLRGGREKLFF.

The chain links TRBV18 to TRBJ1-5; D not resolved. This CDR3 contains 17 residues. The germline gives CDR1 KGHSH, CDR2 LQKENI. V gave up 1 base and J gave up 3 bases, with 16 bases separating them. In DNA, the CDR3 is TGTGCCAGCTCACCACTAAACGGCGGCAGCGCCAATCAGCCCCAGCATTTT. Protein: CASSPLNGGSANQPQHF. The full variable domain, in which reference TRBV18 and TRBJ1-5 provide the parts outside the CDR3, is NAGVMQNPRHLVRRRGQEARLRCSPMKGHSHVYWYRQLPEEGLKFMVYLQKENIIDESGMPKERFSAEFPKEGPSILRIQQVVRGDSAAYFCASSPLNGGSANQPQHFGDGTRLSIL.

The CDR3 DNA sequence: TGCGCCAGCAGCCTGGAGCCCCCAGGATTTAGCACAGATACGCAGTATTTT. Amino acid sequence: CASSLEPPGFSTDTQYF. The rearrangement uses TRBV5-1 and TRBJ2-3; D unclear. The germline CDR1 and CDR2 sequences are SGHRS and YFSETQ. The CDR3 consists of 17 residues. With 4 bases removed from V and 0 bases from J, the gap between germline ends came to 18 bases.

V and J are TRBV7-2 and TRBJ2-7, with TRBD2 matching over 8 bases. The germline V gene encodes CDR1 SGHTA and CDR2 FQGNSA. This CDR3 is 13 amino acids long. The junction had 7 bases not matched to a gene; V was cut back by 5 bases and J by 7 bases. CDR3 residues: CASSRGGLPEQYF. The CDR3 nucleotides read TGTGCCAGCAGCCGGGGGGGACTCCCGGAGCAGTACTTC.

In its sample, this clone was seen a few times. V gene TRBV28 combines with J gene TRBJ2-7; 8 nucleotides agree with TRBD1. V shed 3 bases, J shed 7 bases, and the junction held 14 bases outside the gene matches. Germline CDR1 reads MDHEN; CDR2 reads SYDVKM. CDR3 length equals 16 residues. CDR3 sequence (DNA): TGTGCCAGCAGTTTGGGCTTACGAGGCAGGGGGCATGAGCAGTACTTC. It yields the protein CASSLGLRGRGHEQYF.

The J gene is TRBJ1-6, the V gene TRBV28; TRBD1 is a possible D gene (6 bases). The V gene lost 8 bases and the J gene lost 5 bases, with 10 bases spanning the gap. Germline V gene lookup returns CDR1 MDHEN and CDR2 SYDVKM. This CDR3 has 13 residues. CDR3 DNA: TGTGCCAGCCGGGACACCAATAATTCACCCCTCCACTTT. Amino acids: CASRDTNNSPLHF.

This chain uses TRBV4-2 with TRBJ2-6; D possibly corresponds to TRBD1 (6 bases). V was clipped by 0 bases and J by 2 bases, with 14 bases between them. CDR1 is LGHNA, CDR2 YNFKEQ, per germline. The CDR3 contains 18 residues. The CDR3 bases are TGTGCCAGCAGCCAAGATAGGCAGGGGAACGCTGGGGCCAACGTCCTGACTTTC. Protein sequence: CASSQDRQGNAGANVLTF.

The genes are TRBV24-1 and TRBJ2-1; 9 nucleotides line up with TRBD2. CDR1 is KGHDR, CDR2 SFDVKD, per germline. The CDR3 has 16 residues. The V segment lost 4 bases and the J segment 6 bases; nucleotides outside the gene matches: 9. CDR3 bases: TGTGCCACCAGTGAATTTACGACTAGCGGAGGCAATGAGCAGTTCTTC. Amino acids: CATSEFTTSGGNEQFF.

The count of this clone is one. The CDR3 DNA sequence: TGTGCCAGCAGCCAAGACGGACAGGATCGGTTCTTC. Encoded protein: CASSQDGQDRFF. The V call is TRBV5-6, the J call TRBJ2-1, with 7 bases that match TRBD1. The junction had 10 bases not matched to a gene; V was cut back by 4 bases and J by 15 bases. The germline gives CDR1 SGHDT, CDR2 YYEEEE. The CDR3 is made up of 12 amino acids.

V usage is TRBV18 and J usage is TRBJ2-7, with 8 bases identical to TRBD1. CDR1 is KGHSH, CDR2 LQKENI, per germline. The CDR3 consists of 13 residues. With V trimmed by 4 bases and J by 6 bases, 5 bases remained unmatched. CDR3 nucleotide sequence: TGTGCCAGCTCACTGGACAGGGTTGGCGAGCAGTACTTC. This encodes CASSLDRVGEQYF.

This clone was detected a few times. The V gene is TRBV30, the J gene TRBJ1-2; TRBD1 matches 7 bases. V lost 4 bases and J lost 7; bases outside the gene matches: 6. Germline V gene sequence: CDR1 GTSNPN, CDR2 SVGIG (reference sequence). CDR3 length: 12 amino acids. The CDR3 DNA follows: TGTGCCTGGAATTTAGGGGGCTTTGGCTACACCTTC. Its translation: CAWNLGGFGYTF.

This clone was seen a handful of times. CDR3 in amino acids: CASSIPTGVNEQYF. DNA of the CDR3: TGCGCCAGCAGCATACCGACAGGGGTAAACGAGCAGTACTTC. The J gene is TRBJ2-7, the V gene TRBV5-1; 8 bases are shared with TRBD1. Germline CDR1 SGHRS, CDR2 YFSETQ. The CDR3 spans 14 residues. Trimming at V came to 4 bases and at J to 5 bases, leaving 8 bases not matched to a gene.

This clone was seen once. The V and J genes are TRBV7-9 and TRBJ1-4, with 7 bases matching TRBD1. Germline V gives CDR1 SEHNR, CDR2 FQNEAQ (reference sequence). This CDR3 region has 12 residues. Trimming at V came to 7 bases and at J to 10 bases, leaving 6 bases not matched to a gene. The CDR3 loop is CASTQGVGKLFF. DNA of the CDR3: TGTGCCAGCACCCAGGGGGTCGGAAAACTGTTTTTT.

This clone has only a few counts. The rearrangement links TRBV11-3 to TRBJ2-1, with 7 bases aligning to TRBD2. CDR3 length equals 14 residues. Germline CDR1 SGHNT, CDR2 YENEEA. V lost 5 bases and J lost 9; bases outside the gene matches: 10. The CDR3, as DNA: TGTGCCAGCAGCCAAGACCGTGGGAGGGGTGAGCAGTTCTTC. Its protein product is CASSQDRGRGEQFF.

V is TRBV30 and J is TRBJ2-5; possibly TRBD2 for D (6 bases). From germline, CDR1 is GTSNPN and CDR2 SVGIG (reference sequence). The length of the CDR3 is 14 residues. The V end lost 4 bases, the J end lost 1 base, and 13 bases lay between the germline ends. CDR3 sequence reads: CAWTAGSFQETQYF. CDR3 nucleotides: TGTGCCTGGACGGCCGGGAGTTTCCAAGAGACCCAGTACTTC. Supplemented by reference TRBV30 and TRBJ2-5, the full variable domain reads SQTIHQWPATLVQPVGSPLSLECTVEGTSNPNLYWYRQAAGRGLQLLFYSVGIGQISSEVPQNLSASRPQDRQFILSSKKLLLSDSGFYLCAWTAGSFQETQYFGPGTRLLVL.

The chain links TRBV7-2 to TRBJ2-1, with 10 bases that match TRBD1. The CDR3 contains 15 residues. Germline trimming cut 4 bases from V and 7 bases from J; bases unmatched to any gene: 7. Germline V gene lookup returns CDR1 SGHTA and CDR2 FQGNSA. The CDR3 sequence: CASSSDRGRGNEQFF. For the CDR3, the DNA is TGTGCCAGCAGCTCCGACAGGGGGCGCGGGAATGAGCAGTTCTTC.

The chain uses TRBV5-1 and TRBJ2-3; perhaps TRBD1 as D (6 bases). In germline, CDR1 is SGHRS, CDR2 YFSETQ. Trimming stripped 0 bases from V and 7 bases from J, with 9 bases between. The CDR3 extends over 13 amino acids. The CDR3 here is CASSLVRGNTQYF. CDR3 nucleotide sequence: TGCGCCAGCAGCTTGGTCAGGGGAAATACGCAGTATTTT.

The gene calls are TRBV5-6 and TRBJ2-1; 9 bases line up with TRBD2. Germline V CDR1 and CDR2: SGHDT, YYEEEE. The CDR3 length is 15 residues. J was trimmed by 4 bases and V by 5 bases; bases with no gene match: 7. The CDR3 coding sequence is TGTGCCAGCAGGCAGCTAGCGGGGCTTTACAATGAGCAGTTCTTC. Its protein product is CASRQLAGLYNEQFF.

The chain recombines TRBV11-3 with TRBJ2-2, with 13 nucleotides matching TRBD2. Germline V gene lookup returns CDR1 SGHNT and CDR2 YENEEA. This CDR3 has 15 residues. V shed 3 bases, J shed 5 bases, and the junction held 0 bases outside the gene matches. CDR3 sequence reads: CASSLGLAGTGELFF. For the CDR3, the DNA is TGTGCCAGCAGCTTGGGACTAGCGGGAACCGGGGAGCTGTTTTTT. Variable domain in full (rest from reference TRBV11-3 and TRBJ2-2): EAGVVQSPRYKIIEKKQPVAFWCNPISGHNTLYWYLQNLGQGPELLIRYENEEAVDDSQLPKDRFSAERLKGVDSTLKIQPAELGDSAVYLCASSLGLAGTGELFFGEGSRLTVL.

The chain links TRBV28 to TRBJ2-1; 15 nucleotides match TRBD2. The length of the CDR3 is 14 residues. CDR1 and CDR2 from the germline V gene are MDHEN and SYDVKM. The trim removed 8 bases at V and 9 bases at J, leaving 5 bases unmatched. CDR3: CASRTSGRAGEQFF. In DNA form, the CDR3 reads TGTGCCAGCCGGACTAGCGGGAGGGCCGGTGAGCAGTTCTTC.